This T cell receptor (beta chain) was retrieved from a study of T cells after somatic rescue of genetic block. Profiling relied on immunoSEQ multiplex PCR, and the TCRdb table lists in-frame clones only, not all of them. The sample has some 90,000 clones, 90% seen once. Germline CDR1 is MDHEN and CDR2 is SYDVKM. The length of the CDR3 is 16 residues. With 6 bases removed from V and 7 bases from J, the gap between germline ends came to 24 bases. Sequenced: peripheral blood mononuclear cells (PBMCs). The receptor's source is a woman aged 18-30 years. This chain uses TRBV28 with TRBJ1-2; tentatively, D is TRBD1 (5 bases). The CDR3 DNA follows: TGTGCCAGCAGGCCCTCCCCAGGGAGGGATTTCGGTGGCTACACCTTC. It codes for CASRPSPGRDFGGYTF.